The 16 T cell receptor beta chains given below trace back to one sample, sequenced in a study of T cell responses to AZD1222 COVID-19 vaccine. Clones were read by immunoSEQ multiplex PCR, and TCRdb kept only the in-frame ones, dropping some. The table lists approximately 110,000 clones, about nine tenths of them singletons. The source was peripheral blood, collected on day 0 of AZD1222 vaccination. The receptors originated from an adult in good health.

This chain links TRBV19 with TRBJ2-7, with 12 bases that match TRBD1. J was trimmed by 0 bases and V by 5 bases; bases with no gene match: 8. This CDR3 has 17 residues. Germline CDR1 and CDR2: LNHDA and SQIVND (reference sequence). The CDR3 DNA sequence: TGTGCCAGTAGTTTCGGGACAGGGGGCGCCAGCTCCTACGAGCAGTACTTC. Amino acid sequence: CASSFGTGGASSYEQYF.

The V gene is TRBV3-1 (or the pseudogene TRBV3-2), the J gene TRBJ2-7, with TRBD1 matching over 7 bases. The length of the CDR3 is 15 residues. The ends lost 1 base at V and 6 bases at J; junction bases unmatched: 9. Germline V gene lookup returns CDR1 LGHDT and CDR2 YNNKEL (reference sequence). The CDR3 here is CASSQGGTVRFEQYF. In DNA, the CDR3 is TGTGCCAGCAGCCAAGGTGGGACAGTGCGCTTCGAGCAGTACTTC.

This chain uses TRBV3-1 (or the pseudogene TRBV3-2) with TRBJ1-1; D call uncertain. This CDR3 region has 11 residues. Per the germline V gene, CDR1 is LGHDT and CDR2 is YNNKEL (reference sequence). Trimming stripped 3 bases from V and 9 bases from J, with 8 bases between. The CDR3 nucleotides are TGTGCCAGCAGCCAGGGAGTTAAAGCTTTCTTT. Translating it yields CASSQGVKAFF.

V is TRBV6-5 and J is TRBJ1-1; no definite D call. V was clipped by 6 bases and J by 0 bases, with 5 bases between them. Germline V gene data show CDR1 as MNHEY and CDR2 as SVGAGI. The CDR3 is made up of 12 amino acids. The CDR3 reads CASSRMNTEAFF. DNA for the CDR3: TGTGCCAGCAGCCGGATGAACACTGAAGCTTTCTTT.

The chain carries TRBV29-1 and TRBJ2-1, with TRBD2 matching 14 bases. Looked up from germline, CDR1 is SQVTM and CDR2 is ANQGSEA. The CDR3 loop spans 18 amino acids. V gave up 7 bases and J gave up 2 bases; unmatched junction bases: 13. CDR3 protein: CSAGPTSGGAYAYNEQFF. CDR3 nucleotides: TGCAGCGCTGGACCGACTAGCGGGGGGGCCTACGCCTACAATGAGCAGTTCTTC.

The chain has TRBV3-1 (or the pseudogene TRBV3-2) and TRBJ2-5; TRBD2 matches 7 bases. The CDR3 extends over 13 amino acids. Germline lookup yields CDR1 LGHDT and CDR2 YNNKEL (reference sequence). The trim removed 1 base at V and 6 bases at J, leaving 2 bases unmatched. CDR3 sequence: CASSQGTRKTQYF. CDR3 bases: TGTGCCAGCAGCCAAGGGACTAGGAAGACCCAGTACTTC.

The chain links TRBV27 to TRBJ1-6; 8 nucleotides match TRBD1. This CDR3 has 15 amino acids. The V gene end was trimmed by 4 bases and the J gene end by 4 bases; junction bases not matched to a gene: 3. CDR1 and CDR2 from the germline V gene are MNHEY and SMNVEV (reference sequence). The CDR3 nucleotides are TGTGCCAGCAGTTACGGGACAGGATATAATTCACCCCTCCACTTT. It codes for CASSYGTGYNSPLHF.

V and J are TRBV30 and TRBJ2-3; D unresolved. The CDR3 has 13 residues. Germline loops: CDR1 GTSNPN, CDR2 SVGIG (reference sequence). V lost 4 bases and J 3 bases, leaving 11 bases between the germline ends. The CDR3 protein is CAWIGEGTDTQYF. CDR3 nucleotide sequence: TGTGCCTGGATTGGGGAAGGGACAGATACGCAGTATTTT.

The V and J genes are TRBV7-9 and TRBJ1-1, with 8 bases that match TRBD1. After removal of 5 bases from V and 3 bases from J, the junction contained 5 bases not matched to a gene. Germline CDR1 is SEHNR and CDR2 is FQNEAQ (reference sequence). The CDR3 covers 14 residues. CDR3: CASSAGQVDTEAFF. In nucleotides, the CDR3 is TGTGCCAGCAGCGCGGGACAGGTTGACACTGAAGCTTTCTTT.

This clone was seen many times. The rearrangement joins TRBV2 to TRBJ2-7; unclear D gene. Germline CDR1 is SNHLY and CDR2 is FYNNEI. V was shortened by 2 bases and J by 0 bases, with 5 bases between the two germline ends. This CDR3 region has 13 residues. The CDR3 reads CASSEPFSYEQYF. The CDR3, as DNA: TGTGCCAGCAGTGAACCCTTCTCCTACGAGCAGTACTTC.

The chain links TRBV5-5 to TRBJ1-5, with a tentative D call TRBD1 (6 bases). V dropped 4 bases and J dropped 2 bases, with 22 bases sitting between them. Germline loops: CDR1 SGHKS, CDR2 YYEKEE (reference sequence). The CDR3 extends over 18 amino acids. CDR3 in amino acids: CASSPRGPGGVGNQPQHF. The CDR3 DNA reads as TGTGCCAGCAGCCCCCGGGGGCCCGGCGGTGTTGGCAATCAGCCCCAGCATTTT.

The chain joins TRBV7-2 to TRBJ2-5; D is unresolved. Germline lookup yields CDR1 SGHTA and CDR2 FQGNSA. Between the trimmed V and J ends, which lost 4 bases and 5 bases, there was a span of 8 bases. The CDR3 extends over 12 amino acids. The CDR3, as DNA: TGTGCCAGCAGCTCCCTAGTGGAGACCCAGTACTTC. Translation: CASSSLVETQYF.

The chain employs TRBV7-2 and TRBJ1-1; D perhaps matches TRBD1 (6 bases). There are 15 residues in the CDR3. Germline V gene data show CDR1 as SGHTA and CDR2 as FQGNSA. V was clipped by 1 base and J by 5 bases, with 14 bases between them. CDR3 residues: CASSLVPQGQTEAFF. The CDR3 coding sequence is TGTGCCAGCAGCTTAGTACCCCAGGGGCAAACTGAAGCTTTCTTT.

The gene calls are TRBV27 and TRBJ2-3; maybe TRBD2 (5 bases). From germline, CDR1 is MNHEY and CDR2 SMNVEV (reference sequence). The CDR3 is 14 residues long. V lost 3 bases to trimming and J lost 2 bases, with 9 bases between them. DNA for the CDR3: TGTGCCAGCAGTTTCTTAGCGAACACAGATACGCAGTATTTT. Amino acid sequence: CASSFLANTDTQYF.

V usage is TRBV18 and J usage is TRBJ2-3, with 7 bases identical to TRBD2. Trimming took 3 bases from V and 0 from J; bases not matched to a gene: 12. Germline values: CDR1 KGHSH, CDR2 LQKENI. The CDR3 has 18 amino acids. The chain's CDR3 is CASSPTLALRASTDTQYF. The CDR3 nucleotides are TGTGCCAGCTCACCTACACTAGCGTTACGTGCTAGCACAGATACGCAGTATTTT.

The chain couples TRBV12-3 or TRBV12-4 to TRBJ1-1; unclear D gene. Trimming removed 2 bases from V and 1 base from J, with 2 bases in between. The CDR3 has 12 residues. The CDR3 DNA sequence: TGTGCCAGCAGTTTAACGAACACTGAAGCTTTCTTT. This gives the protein CASSLTNTEAFF.